These T cell receptor beta chains were read from a single sample in a study of OX40 agonist ivuxolimab in advanced cancers. Data came from immunoSEQ multiplex PCR; TCRdb stores just in-frame clones and leaves some out. The sample lists 60,000 or so clones, 85% to 95% seen once, with roughly 13% in the top ten. Sample: CD4+ or CD8+ T cells sorted from blood, taken in a trial of the OX40 agonist ivuxolimab. The receptors were gathered from an adult with an advanced solid tumor such as melanoma, head and neck, liver or kidney cancer. Both conserved end residues are part of each CDR3. The D gene is left open where the match is weak. Rows may omit the clone size; those that give it use once, few, many or a size class.

11	NA	TRBJ2-7	TRBV30	NA	CAWTRSHEQYF	TGTGCCTGGACTAGGTCCCACGAGCAGTACTTC
15	NA	TRBJ2-3	TRBV7-9	NA	CASSLVVGVRDTQYF	TGTGCCAGCAGCTTAGTGGTCGGGGTGAGGGATACGCAGTATTTT
15	NA	TRBJ2-3	TRBV27	TRBD1	CASSLYRGLTDTQYF	TGTGCCAGCAGTTTATACAGGGGGCTGACAGATACGCAGTATTTT
15	NA	TRBJ1-1	TRBV6-5	NA	CASSYSRGLNTEAFF	TGTGCCAGCAGTTACTCCCGGGGACTGAACACTGAAGCTTTCTTT
13	NA	TRBJ1-3	TRBV5-4	NA	CASSLGAGNTIYF	TGTGCCAGCAGCTTGGGAGCTGGAAACACCATATATTTT
16	NA	TRBJ1-5	TRBV7-4	TRBD1	CASSSRDRIWYQPQHF	TGTGCCAGCAGCTCCCGGGACAGGATTTGGTATCAGCCCCAGCATTTT
15	NA	TRBJ1-4	TRBV14	NA	CASSQTSLLGEKLFF	TGTGCCAGCAGCCAAACTTCCCTGCTTGGTGAAAAACTGTTTTTT
15	NA	TRBJ1-2	TRBV28	NA	CASSLFQGIDYGYTF	TGTGCCAGCAGTTTATTCCAGGGGATAGACTATGGCTACACCTTC
12	NA	TRBJ1-1	TRBV13	NA	CASRLGSSEAFF	TGTGCCAGCAGGCTCGGGTCGTCTGAAGCTTTCTTT
17	NA	TRBJ2-2	TRBV10-2	NA	CASSELDTSVNTGELFF	TGCGCCAGCAGTGAGTTAGATACTTCCGTCAACACCGGGGAGCTGTTTTTT
15	NA	TRBJ2-1	TRBV27	TRBD2	CASSFWEGYGNEQFF	TGTGCCAGCAGTTTTTGGGAGGGGTATGGGAATGAGCAGTTCTTC
10	NA	TRBJ1-1	TRBV7-9	TRBD1	CASSGGQTFF	TGTGCCAGCAGTGGGGGACAGACTTTCTTT
15	NA	TRBJ1-5	TRBV15	TRBD1	CATKAETGPNQPQHF	TGTGCCACCAAGGCCGAGACAGGGCCCAATCAGCCCCAGCATTTT
14	NA	TRBJ2-7	TRBV4-1	NA	CASSQEPGAYEQYF	TGCGCCAGCAGCCAAGAACCGGGGGCGTACGAGCAGTACTTC
15	NA	TRBJ2-7	TRBV7-3	TRBD2	CARRTPSGNSYEQYF	TGTGCCAGGAGAACCCCTAGCGGGAACTCCTACGAGCAGTACTTC
14	once	TRBJ1-2	TRBV28	NA	CASSGSEGGYGYTF	TGTGCCAGCAGTGGGAGTGAGGGCGGGTATGGCTACACCTTC
14	NA	TRBJ2-3	TRBV15	TRBD1	CAISGTGYTDTQYF	TGTGCCATCTCCGGGACAGGTTACACAGATACGCAGTATTTT
13	NA	TRBJ2-7	TRBV5-1	NA	CASSLGSSYEQYF	TGCGCCAGCAGCTTAGGGAGCTCCTACGAGCAGTACTTC
13	NA	TRBJ1-1	TRBV27	NA	CASSSIGVTEAFF	TGTGCCAGCAGTTCCATTGGGGTGACTGAAGCTTTCTTT
12	few	TRBJ2-7	TRBV7-9	NA	CASSQDSYEQYF	TGTGCCAGCAGCCAGGACAGCTACGAGCAGTACTTC
13	few	TRBJ1-1	TRBV27	NA	CASSLSGYTEAFF	TGTGCCAGCAGTTTATCGGGATACACTGAAGCTTTCTTT
14	NA	TRBJ2-7	TRBV9	NA	CASSVGVDAYEQYF	TGTGCCAGCAGCGTTGGGGTAGATGCCTACGAGCAGTACTTC
13	NA	TRBJ2-7	TRBV7-9	TRBD2	CASQSAGPYEQYF	TGTGCCAGCCAATCAGCGGGGCCCTACGAGCAGTACTTC
13	NA	TRBJ2-3	TRBV6-6	NA	CASSYSMLDTQYF	TGTGCCAGCAGTTACTCGATGTTGGATACGCAGTATTTT
11	NA	TRBJ2-7	TRBV2	NA	CATGTTYEQYF	TGTGCCACCGGGACCACCTACGAGCAGTACTTC
14	NA	TRBJ1-1	TRBV19	TRBD1	CASSQGGWNTEAFF	TGTGCCAGTAGCCAGGGGGGGTGGAACACTGAAGCTTTCTTT
16	NA	TRBJ2-7	TRBV4-1	NA	CASSQGFRQHPYEQYF	TGCGCCAGCAGCCAAGGATTTAGGCAGCACCCCTACGAGCAGTACTTC
13	NA	TRBJ2-2	TRBV6-4	NA	CASSDVNTGELFF	TGTGCCAGCAGTGACGTGAACACCGGGGAGCTGTTTTTT
15	NA	TRBJ2-7	TRBV13	TRBD1	CASSHGTGGPYEQYF	TGTGCCAGCAGCCATGGGACAGGGGGACCCTACGAGCAGTACTTC
15	NA	TRBJ1-1	TRBV7-9	TRBD1	CASSFRQGMNTEAFF	TGTGCCAGCAGCTTCCGACAGGGGATGAACACTGAAGCTTTCTTT
16	NA	TRBJ1-1	TRBV4-1	NA	CASSQVIRTDNTEAFF	TGCGCCAGCAGCCAAGTCATACGGACCGACAACACTGAAGCTTTCTTT
15	NA	TRBJ2-3	TRBV18	TRBD2	CASSPSGTRSDTQYF	TGTGCCAGCTCACCTAGCGGGACTCGCTCAGATACGCAGTATTTT
13	NA	TRBJ1-2	TRBV6-1	TRBD1	CASTKGTGDGYTF	TGTGCCAGCACTAAGGGTACAGGGGACGGCTACACCTTC
15	NA	TRBJ2-7	TRBV19	TRBD1	CASSPGQGASYEQYF	TGTGCCAGTAGCCCAGGACAGGGGGCATCGTACGAGCAGTACTTC
13	once	TRBJ1-2	TRBV19	NA	CASSSRVNYGYTF	TGTGCCAGTAGTTCTCGCGTTAACTATGGCTACACCTTC
15	NA	TRBJ2-7	TRBV5-1	TRBD1	CASSFAIQGADEQYF	TGCGCCAGCAGCTTCGCTATACAGGGGGCCGACGAGCAGTACTTC
15	NA	TRBJ2-2	TRBV9	TRBD2	CASSVEGGSGEELFF	TGTGCCAGCAGCGTAGAAGGCGGGAGCGGAGAGGAGCTGTTTTTT
16	NA	TRBJ2-7	TRBV27	NA	CASSLFSGTFSYEQYF	TGTGCCAGCAGTCTATTCTCCGGGACCTTCTCCTACGAGCAGTACTTC
14	NA	TRBJ1-1	TRBV19	NA	CASHLGTGNTEAFF	TGTGCCAGCCACCTTGGGACGGGAAACACTGAAGCTTTCTTT
15	NA	TRBJ2-3	TRBV11-1	NA	CASSFDVAGQYTQYF	TGTGCCAGCAGCTTTGATGTTGCTGGACAGTATACGCAGTATTTT
12	NA	TRBJ2-7	TRBV5-4	NA	CASSPTGYEQYF	TGTGCCAGCAGCCCCACCGGGTACGAGCAGTACTTC
15	once	TRBJ2-1	TRBV30	TRBD2	CAWSLAGASYNEQFF	TGTGCCTGGAGTCTAGCGGGAGCCTCCTACAATGAGCAGTTCTTC
17	NA	TRBJ2-1	TRBV9	NA	CASSVATPRLEVHEQFF	TGTGCCAGCAGCGTAGCTACCCCACGCCTAGAGGTCCATGAGCAGTTCTTC
17	NA	TRBJ1-4	TRBV6-4	NA	CASSDSPPGTGDEKLFF	TGTGCCAGCAGTGACTCCCCCCCCGGCACAGGAGATGAAAAACTGTTTTTT
13	NA	TRBJ1-4	TRBV2	NA	CASRGGADEKLFF	TGTGCCAGTAGGGGGGGGGCAGATGAAAAACTGTTTTTT
15	NA	TRBJ1-6	TRBV5-1	NA	CASSPQGIYNSPLHF	TGCGCCAGCAGCCCACAGGGTATCTATAATTCACCCCTCCACTTT
14	NA	TRBJ2-1	TRBV4-1	TRBD2	CASSIAGGPGEQFF	TGCGCCAGCAGCATAGCGGGGGGGCCCGGAGAGCAGTTCTTC
14	NA	TRBJ1-2	TRBV6-5	NA	CASSHNTGNYGYTF	TGTGCCAGCAGTCACAATACAGGGAACTATGGCTACACCTTC
14	NA	TRBJ1-1	TRBV5-1	NA	CARIAGFRSTEAFF	TGCGCCAGGATCGCGGGCTTTAGGAGCACTGAAGCTTTCTTT
13	NA	TRBJ2-7	TRBV6-1	NA	CASSSRADYEQYF	TGTGCCAGCTCCAGCAGGGCGGACTACGAGCAGTACTTC
15	NA	TRBJ2-7	TRBV2	TRBD2	CARGTSGGSIYEQYF	TGTGCCAGAGGGACTAGCGGGGGTTCGATCTACGAGCAGTACTTC
15	NA	TRBJ1-1	TRBV6-5	NA	CASSYTPQGNTEAFF	TGTGCCAGCAGTTACACACCGCAGGGGAACACTGAAGCTTTCTTT
14	NA	TRBJ2-5	TRBV7-6	NA	CASSKNLGQETQYF	TGTGCCAGCAGCAAGAACCTGGGGCAAGAGACCCAGTACTTC